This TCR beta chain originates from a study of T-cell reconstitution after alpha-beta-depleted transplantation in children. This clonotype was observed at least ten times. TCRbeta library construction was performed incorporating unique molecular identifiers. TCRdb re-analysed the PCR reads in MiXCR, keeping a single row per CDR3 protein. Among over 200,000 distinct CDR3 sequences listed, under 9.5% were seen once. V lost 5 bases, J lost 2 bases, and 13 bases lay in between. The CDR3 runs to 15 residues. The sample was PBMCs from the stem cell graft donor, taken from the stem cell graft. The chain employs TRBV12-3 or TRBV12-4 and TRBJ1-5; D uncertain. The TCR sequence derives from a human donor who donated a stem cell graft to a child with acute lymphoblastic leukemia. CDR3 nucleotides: TGTGCCAGCAGTCCCCGCGGTAGTGGCAATCAGCCCCAGCATTTT. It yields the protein CASSPRGSGNQPQHF.